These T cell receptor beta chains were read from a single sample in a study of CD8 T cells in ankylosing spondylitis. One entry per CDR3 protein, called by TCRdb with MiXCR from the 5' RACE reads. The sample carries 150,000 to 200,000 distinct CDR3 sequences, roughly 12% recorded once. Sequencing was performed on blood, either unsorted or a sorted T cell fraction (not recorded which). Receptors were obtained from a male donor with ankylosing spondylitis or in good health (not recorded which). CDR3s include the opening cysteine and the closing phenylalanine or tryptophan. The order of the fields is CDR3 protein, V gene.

CDR3: CASSGEDTQYF; V: TRBV5-1
CDR3: CASSSRQGAGNTQYF; V: TRBV27
CDR3: CASSFGQGDDGYTF; V: TRBV4-1
CDR3: CASGYTGADGELFF; V: TRBV2
CDR3: CAVLDPGSSYEQYF; V: TRBV10-3
CDR3: CASSLTGNGQEPQHF; V: TRBV7-9
CDR3: CASSLEGGAFGGELFF; V: TRBV5-5
CDR3: CAWSLAGEYGYTF; V: TRBV30
CDR3: CASSSGSYGYTF; V: TRBV12-3/TRBV12-4
CDR3: CASSQDLASSYNEQFF; V: TRBV4-1
CDR3: CASRSTPMSTDTQYF; V: TRBV5-1
CDR3: CASSYGGGASNTGELFF; V: TRBV4-1
CDR3: CASSGTGIGTDTQYF; V: TRBV5-1
CDR3: CASSETSGLAKNIQYF; V: TRBV6-1
CDR3: CSAKVRDYGYTF; V: TRBV20-1
CDR3: CASSLYPLLSESTDTQYF; V: TRBV28
CDR3: CASSVGQGLIDTQYF; V: TRBV5-1
CDR3: CASSFGNEQYF; V: TRBV28
CDR3: CASSSRQGVDEQYF; V: TRBV5-1
CDR3: CASSGRLRDEQFF; V: TRBV7-9
CDR3: CASSGVPRIDEAFF; V: TRBV7-2
CDR3: CASSEPGDSTSYNEQFF; V: TRBV2
CDR3: CASSQEDLSGAWDEQFF; V: TRBV4-1
CDR3: CAWSEGMGNEQYF; V: TRBV30
CDR3: CASNDRGSISYNEQFF; V: TRBV2
CDR3: CASSIWTPGELFF; V: TRBV7-2
CDR3: CASSLREGQETQYF; V: TRBV5-1
CDR3: CASSLARQLTYEQYF; V: TRBV7-9
CDR3: CAVRDTTNEQFF; V: TRBV2
CDR3: CASSLTQTTNEKLFF; V: TRBV12-3/TRBV12-4
CDR3: CASSPTPQGAGGNTIYF; V: TRBV27
CDR3: CASGLETGNQPQHF; V: TRBV12-5
CDR3: CASSFRTSGQDTQYF; V: TRBV7-9
CDR3: CASSKYGYNEQFF; V: TRBV5-1
CDR3: CASSPPGHLIDTEAFF; V: TRBV27
CDR3: CASSPVGGSEQYF; V: TRBV7-9
CDR3: CASSQALYTGKDTEAFF; V: TRBV3-1
CDR3: CAIGTGTYEQYF; V: TRBV10-3
CDR3: CASSFPTSGGAPGTDTQYF; V: TRBV11-2
CDR3: CASSLYSTGELFF; V: TRBV14
CDR3: CASSLGLAVAQETQYF; V: TRBV5-1
CDR3: CASSQGQWNTEAFF; V: TRBV4-1
CDR3: CASSQTSETDTQYF; V: TRBV6-2/TRBV6-3
CDR3: CASGFGPAGYSNQPQHF; V: TRBV12-5
CDR3: CASSQEIGTDNEQFF; V: TRBV4-1
CDR3: CASGSGSFTDTQYF; V: TRBV6-1
CDR3: CASRGGNPPNYGYTF; V: TRBV12-3/TRBV12-4
CDR3: CASSPGTGKNEQFF; V: TRBV4-2
CDR3: CASSLERDIHEQFF; V: TRBV11-2
CDR3: CASSQQDQAAPFF; V: TRBV4-1
CDR3: CSVESGLLNEQFF; V: TRBV29-1
CDR3: CASSQASGGAYEQFF; V: TRBV4-1
CDR3: CASSYSGAATFSYNEQFF; V: TRBV6-5
CDR3: CASSQTSGRYNEQFF; V: TRBV12-3/TRBV12-4
CDR3: CASSLSSGVSDTQYF; V: TRBV27